This TCR beta chain stems from a study of post-analysis software for immune sequencing data. Study-level information: The disease courses spanned relapsing-remitting, secondary progressive and progressive-relapsing forms of multiple sclerosis.

Whole-study results and caveats: Normalized Chao1 diversity was significantly reduced in patients versus controls. In patients, roughly five TRBV segments were more frequent than in controls, with TRBV5-6, TRBV5-1 and TRBV20-1 among them.

TCR beta libraries were prepared from cDNA with unique molecular identifiers. Out of about 0.9 to 10 million T cells, 450,000 to 600,000 cDNA molecules were generated. TCRdb used MiXCR to reprocess the PCR reads, holding one entry per CDR3 protein. The table lists 740,000 or so distinct CDR3 sequences, about 57% of them singletons. The CDR3 length is 14 residues. Trimming took off 6 bases at V and 2 bases at J, with 15 bases between the two ends. CDR1 is SQVTM, CDR2 ANQGSEA, per germline. Concerning this clonotype: Its specificity is not known.

The chain couples TRBV29-1 to TRBJ2-3; D may be TRBD2 (7 bases). Sequencing was performed on blood. The receptor was isolated from a girl aged 5 to 17 with multiple sclerosis. The DNA of the CDR3 is TGCAGCGTCGGGGGGCCCGGGATCACAGATACGCAGTATTTT. Amino acid sequence: CSVGGPGITDTQYF.